This T cell receptor (beta chain) was sequenced for a study of PD-1 blockade in classical Hodgkin lymphoma. The CDR3 sequence is 11 residues long. V was pared by 4 bases and J by 5 bases, with 8 bases between. CDR1 and CDR2 (germline): SQVTM, ANQGSEA. Points on this clone: Antigen: not known.

Study-level points and caveats: Similar baseline diversity was found in complete responders and newly diagnosed patients.

Libraries were prepared by immunoSEQ multiplex PCR; TCRdb keeps only in-frame clonotypes and omits some of them. The sample consists of about 96,000 clones, about 93% of them appearing once. Time point described: cycle 4 day 1 (C4D1), after more than five weeks of nivolumab. There was relapse after autologous stem cell transplantation in every patient, and there was variation in brentuximab vedotin exposure. Under best response, outcomes were complete response, partial response or progressive disease. The receptor's source is a human donor with classical Hodgkin lymphoma. The input for sequencing was peripheral blood mononuclear cells (PBMCs), taken before the fourth cycle of nivolumab. The chain is built from TRBV29-1 and TRBJ2-5; D uncertain. CDR3 bases: TGCAGCGTTGGGGTCGGGGAGACCCAGTACTTC. Amino acid sequence: CSVGVGETQYF.